The clone carrying this TCR beta chain showed up many times. Its matching antigen is unknown. The CDR3 has 16 amino acids. Losses at the gene ends were 0 bases for V and 7 bases for J; bases not matched to a gene: 9. Germline-derived CDR1 and CDR2 are SGHRS and YFSETQ. This record comes from a study of T-cell memory formation after mild COVID-19. Regarding the study as a whole: CD4+ contracting clones were found mainly in CM and EM, and CD8+ ones in EMRA.

TCRdb independently ran MiXCR on the 5' RACE reads; one entry per CDR3 protein. The sample lists 150,000 to 200,000 distinct CDR3 sequences; more than 12% were seen once. The sample taken for sequencing was PBMCs or a T cell subset sorted from them (not recorded which). V usage is TRBV5-1 and J usage is TRBJ2-1, with 8 bases matching TRBD2. This receptor was obtained from an adult woman who had mild COVID-19 (a few samples of this study predate the infection). Cell type and time point are not known. Written as DNA, the CDR3 is TGCGCCAGCAGCTTGGGTTGGCGGGGGGCCGAGAATGAGCAGTTCTTC. Its protein product is CASSLGWRGAENEQFF.